This TCR beta chain derives from a study of T-cell reconstitution after alpha-beta-depleted transplantation in children. Unique molecular identifiers were incorporated when the TCRbeta library was constructed. TCRdb independently ran MiXCR on the PCR reads; one entry per CDR3 protein. The profile shows around 380,000 distinct CDR3 sequences, approximately 10% of them singletons. V lost 5 bases to trimming and J lost 1 base, with 16 bases between them. CDR1 and CDR2 (germline): SGHTA, FQGNSA. This CDR3 contains 16 residues. This clonotype was observed many times. The TCR comes from a human donor who donated a stem cell graft to a child with acute myeloid leukemia. The sequences come from PBMCs from the stem cell graft donor, collected from the stem cell graft. V and J are TRBV7-2 and TRBJ2-3; the D call may be TRBD1 or TRBD2 (6 bases each). In nucleotides, the CDR3 is TGTGCCAGCAGCCCAAGGGGGGCGGGGCGCACAGATACGCAGTATTTT. Residues: CASSPRGAGRTDTQYF.